Presented here are 23 T cell receptor beta chains from one specimen sequenced in a study of T cell responses to AZD1222 COVID-19 vaccine. The assay was immunoSEQ multiplex PCR, and TCRdb's table has in-frame clones only and misses some. This sample has 90,000 to 120,000 clones, with 87% found just once. Sequenced here: peripheral blood, sampled 28 days after the second AZD1222 dose. Every receptor here comes from an adult who received the AZD1222 COVID-19 vaccine.

The genes are TRBV10-3 and TRBJ1-3; 10 nucleotides line up with TRBD1. Germline trimming cut 6 bases from V and 2 bases from J; bases unmatched to any gene: 1. The length of the CDR3 is 14 residues. Germline V CDR1 and CDR2: ENHRY, SYGVKD. The CDR3 DNA reads as TGTGCCATCAGCGGGACAGGGGCTGGAAACACCATATATTTT. Its protein is CAISGTGAGNTIYF.

V usage is TRBV27 and J usage is TRBJ1-5; D is undetermined. The ends were cut back, 7 bases at V and 6 bases at J, with 16 bases in the middle. Per germline, CDR1 MNHEY and CDR2 SMNVEV (reference sequence). This CDR3 spans 14 amino acids. CDR3 nucleotides: TGTGCCAGCACCCGGGCCACCGGGAGTCAGCCCCAGCATTTT. It specifies CASTRATGSQPQHF.

The chain joins TRBV5-5 to TRBJ2-7, with D unresolved. The CDR3 is made up of 14 amino acids. Germline CDR1 and CDR2: SGHKS and YYEKEE (reference sequence). V was shortened by 0 bases and J by 2 bases, with 9 bases between the two germline ends. The CDR3 coding sequence is TGTGCCAGCAGCTTGGCCAGAGGCGCCTACGAGCAGTACTTC. Protein sequence: CASSLARGAYEQYF.

DNA for the CDR3: TGCAGCGCTGGGACAATTAGGACAAACGAGCAGTACTTC. Its protein is CSAGTIRTNEQYF. This chain joins TRBV29-1 and TRBJ2-7; tentatively, D is TRBD1 (6 bases). CDR3 length: 13 amino acids. V was pared by 7 bases and J by 5 bases, with 18 bases between. In germline, CDR1 is SQVTM, CDR2 ANQGSEA.

The chain joins TRBV25-1 to TRBJ2-7; tentatively, D is TRBD1 (6 bases). In germline, CDR1 is MGHDK, CDR2 SYGVNS. V was shortened by 3 bases and J by 5 bases, with 14 bases between the two germline ends. CDR3 size: 14 residues. Written as DNA, the CDR3 is TGTGCCAGCAGTGAGCCTACAGGGTTTCACGAGCAGTACTTC. It codes for CASSEPTGFHEQYF.

V gene TRBV27 combines with J gene TRBJ1-3; D may be TRBD1 (6 bases). In germline, CDR1 is MNHEY, CDR2 SMNVEV (reference sequence). V was shortened by 8 bases and J by 3 bases, with 14 bases between the two germline ends. This CDR3 has 14 residues. DNA for the CDR3: TGTGCCAGCTCTGGGGGGGGGCTTGGAAACACCATATATTTT. It translates to CASSGGGLGNTIYF.

This chain uses TRBV20-1 with TRBJ1-1; weak D call: TRBD1 (5 bases). The germline V gene has CDR1 DFQATT and CDR2 SNEGSKA (reference sequence). The ends were cut back, 2 bases at V and 10 bases at J, with 8 bases in the middle. The CDR3 runs 10 residues. DNA for the CDR3: TGCAGTGCTAGACAGGGTATAGCTTTCTTT. It encodes CSARQGIAFF.

The chain joins TRBV9 to TRBJ2-3; no clear D gene. The CDR3 spans 13 residues. Trimming removed 0 bases from V and 4 bases from J, with 6 bases in between. Per germline, CDR1 SGDLS and CDR2 YYNGEE. This chain's CDR3 is CASSVVPSDTQYF. CDR3 nucleotides: TGTGCCAGCAGCGTAGTACCCTCAGATACGCAGTATTTT.

The chain carries TRBV7-2 and TRBJ2-1; D gene unclear. There are 15 residues in the CDR3. V was pared by 1 base and J by 2 bases, with 9 bases between. Germline-derived CDR1 and CDR2 are SGHTA and FQGNSA. In DNA form, the CDR3 reads TGTGCCAGCAGCTTAGATAACAGACCCTACAATGAGCAGTTCTTC. It yields the protein CASSLDNRPYNEQFF.

The chain has TRBV30 and TRBJ1-3, with no clear D. With 2 bases removed from V and 0 bases from J, the gap between germline ends came to 8 bases. The CDR3 sequence is 14 residues long. CDR1 is GTSNPN, CDR2 SVGIG, per germline (reference sequence). This CDR3 reads CAWSTESSGNTIYF. The DNA for the CDR3 is TGTGCCTGGAGTACAGAATCCTCTGGAAACACCATATATTTT.

The rearrangement joins TRBV6-5 to TRBJ1-4; D gene ambiguous. Per the germline V gene, CDR1 is MNHEY and CDR2 is SVGAGI. This CDR3 is built from 14 residues. V shed 3 bases and J shed 0 bases, with 5 bases lying between them. CDR3 bases: TGTGCCAGCAGTTATTCCGCAACTAATGAAAAACTGTTTTTT. Translating gives CASSYSATNEKLFF.

This chain joins TRBV29-1 and TRBJ2-4, with D possibly being TRBD1 or TRBD2 (6 bases each). The CDR3 contains 14 residues. V was cut by 6 bases and J by 13 bases, with 25 bases left in between. In germline, CDR1 is SQVTM, CDR2 ANQGSEA. The CDR3 sequence: CSVQSGGGGTPQYF. In DNA, the CDR3 is TGCAGCGTACAAAGTGGAGGAGGGGGAACCCCGCAGTACTTC. Full variable domain (outside the CDR3, taken from reference TRBV29-1 and TRBJ2-4): SAVISQKPSRDICQRGTSLTIQCQVDSQVTMMFWYRQQPGQSLTLIATANQGSEATYESGFVIDKFPISRPNLTFSTLTVSNMSPEDSSIYLCSVQSGGGGTPQYFGAGTRLSVL.

This chain uses TRBV7-3 with TRBJ2-2; D gene unclear. The CDR3 is 16 amino acids. Trimming took 5 bases from V and 1 from J, leaving 14 bases between them. CDR1 is SGHTA, CDR2 FQGTGA, per germline. The CDR3: CASSLLTPLNTGELFF. CDR3 nucleotides: TGTGCCAGCAGCCTTTTGACTCCTTTGAACACCGGGGAGCTGTTTTTT. Full variable domain (missing parts from reference TRBV7-3 and TRBJ2-2): GAGVSQTPSNKVTEKGKYVELRCDPISGHTALYWYRQSLGQGPEFLIYFQGTGAADDSGLPNDRFFAVRPEGSVSTLKIQRTERGDSAVYLCASSLLTPLNTGELFFGEGSRLTVL.

The chain carries TRBV28 and TRBJ1-5, with a possible D match to TRBD1 (5 bases). V lost 1 base and J lost 1, with 11 bases in between. Germline V CDR1 and CDR2: MDHEN, SYDVKM. The CDR3 has 16 amino acids. DNA for the CDR3: TGTGCCAGCAGTTTATTTGGGACCGGAAGCAATCAGCCCCAGCATTTT. It specifies CASSLFGTGSNQPQHF.

The V call is TRBV11-3, the J call TRBJ2-7; D is possibly TRBD1 or TRBD2 (6 bases each). CDR3 length: 14 residues. Germline CDR1 is SGHNT and CDR2 is YENEEA. The V and J ends lost 5 bases and 2 bases respectively, with 13 bases between them. Written as DNA, the CDR3 is TGTGCCAGCAGCGGAGGGGGTGAGGCCTACGAGCAGTACTTC. It encodes CASSGGGEAYEQYF.

The chain couples TRBV5-6 to TRBJ2-1; 8 nucleotides align to TRBD1. The CDR3 totals 15 residues. With 4 bases clipped from V and 9 bases from J, the junction kept 12 bases outside the gene matches. CDR1 is SGHDT, CDR2 YYEEEE, per germline. The CDR3 DNA sequence: TGTGCCAGCAGCGGAGGGACAGGTGGCATTCTTGAGCAGTTCTTC. This encodes CASSGGTGGILEQFF.

This clone is a singleton in its sample. The chain couples TRBV10-2 to TRBJ1-1; no clear D gene. The CDR3 contains 15 residues. Per germline, CDR1 WSHSY and CDR2 SAAADI. Trimming pared 3 bases from V and 5 bases from J, leaving 16 bases between. The DNA of the CDR3 is TGCGCCAGCAGTGAACAAGGCGGTCTGGGAACTGAAGCTTTCTTT. Residues: CASSEQGGLGTEAFF.

The chain couples TRBV24-1 to TRBJ2-3; 11 bases fit TRBD2. CDR3 length: 18 amino acids. V trimming: 5 bases; J trimming: 4 bases; junction bases outside the gene matches: 13. Germline V CDR1 and CDR2: KGHDR, SFDVKD. The CDR3 region is CATSGLTSGTRHPDTQYF. DNA of the CDR3: TGTGCCACCAGTGGCCTGACTAGCGGGACCCGGCACCCAGATACGCAGTATTTT.

The CDR3 here is CAWSMYPPTGDGYTF. The DNA for the CDR3 is TGTGCCTGGAGTATGTACCCCCCGACAGGGGATGGCTACACCTTC. The chain uses TRBV30 and TRBJ1-2, with TRBD1 matching 8 bases. V lost 2 bases and J lost 6; bases outside the gene matches: 11. From germline, CDR1 is GTSNPN and CDR2 SVGIG (reference sequence). The CDR3 extends over 15 amino acids.

V gene TRBV2 combines with J gene TRBJ1-2; 7 bases match TRBD1. The CDR3 contains 13 residues. V was clipped by 9 bases and J by 3 bases; unmatched bases: 7. Germline V gene sequence: CDR1 SNHLY, CDR2 FYNNEI. The CDR3 region is CASSEGQYYGYTF. DNA for the CDR3: TGTGCCAGTAGCGAGGGACAGTACTATGGCTACACCTTC.

The chain has TRBV6-6 and TRBJ1-2; D is undetermined. This CDR3 contains 14 residues. Germline assignment: CDR1 MNHNY and CDR2 SVGAGI (reference sequence). The V end was cut by 6 bases, the J end by 3 bases, with 14 bases between. The CDR3 bases are TGTGCCAGCAGCCTTGATGACACATACTATGGCTACACCTTC. It specifies CASSLDDTYYGYTF.

The chain is built from TRBV19 and TRBJ1-5; D unresolved. Germline-derived CDR1 and CDR2 are LNHDA and SQIVND (reference sequence). This CDR3 has 13 amino acids. V lost 7 bases and J lost 2, with 9 bases in between. For the CDR3, the DNA is TGTGCCAGTAACTATTTCGGCAATCAGCCCCAGCATTTT. Translated: CASNYFGNQPQHF.

The chain is built from TRBV5-1 and TRBJ1-6, with 10 positions matching TRBD1. The CDR3 extends over 16 amino acids. Per germline, CDR1 SGHRS and CDR2 YFSETQ. Trimming removed 1 base from V and 8 bases from J; junction bases left unmatched: 6. The CDR3 nucleotides are TGCGCCAGCAGCTTGACAGGACAGGGGGAGTATTCACCCCTCCACTTT. Amino acids: CASSLTGQGEYSPLHF. The full variable domain, rest sourced from reference TRBV5-1 and TRBJ1-6, is KAGVTQTPRYLIKTRGQQVTLSCSPISGHRSVSWYQQTPGQGLQFLFEYFSETQRNKGNFPGRFSGRQFSNSRSEMNVSTLELGDSALYLCASSLTGQGEYSPLHFGNGTRLTVT.